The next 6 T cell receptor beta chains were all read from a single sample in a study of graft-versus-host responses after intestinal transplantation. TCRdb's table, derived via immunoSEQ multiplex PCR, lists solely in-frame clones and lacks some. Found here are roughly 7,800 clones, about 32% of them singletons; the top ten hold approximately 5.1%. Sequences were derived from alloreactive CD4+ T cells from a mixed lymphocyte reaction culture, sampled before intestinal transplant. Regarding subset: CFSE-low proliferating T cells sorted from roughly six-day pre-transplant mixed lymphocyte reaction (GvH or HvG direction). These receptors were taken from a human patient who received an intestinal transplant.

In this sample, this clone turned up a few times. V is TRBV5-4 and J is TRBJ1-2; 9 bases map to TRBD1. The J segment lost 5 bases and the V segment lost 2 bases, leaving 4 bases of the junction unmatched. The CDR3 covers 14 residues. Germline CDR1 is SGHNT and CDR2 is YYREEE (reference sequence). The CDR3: CASSFLGQGYGYTF. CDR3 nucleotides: TGTGCCAGCAGCTTCTTAGGACAGGGGTATGGCTACACCTTC.

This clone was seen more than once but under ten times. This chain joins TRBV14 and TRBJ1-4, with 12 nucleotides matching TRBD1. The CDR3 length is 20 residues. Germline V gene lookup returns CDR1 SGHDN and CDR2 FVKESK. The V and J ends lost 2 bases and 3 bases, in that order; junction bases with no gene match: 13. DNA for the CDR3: TGTGCCAGCAGCCAACAGAGGGACAGGGGGCGAGGTTACGCTAATGAAAAACTGTTTTTT. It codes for CASSQQRDRGRGYANEKLFF.

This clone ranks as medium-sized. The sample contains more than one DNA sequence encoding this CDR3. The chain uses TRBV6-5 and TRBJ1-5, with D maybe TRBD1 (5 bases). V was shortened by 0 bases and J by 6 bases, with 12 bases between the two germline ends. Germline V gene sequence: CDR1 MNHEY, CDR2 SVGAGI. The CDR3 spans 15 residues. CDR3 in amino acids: CASSYSGREGQPQHF. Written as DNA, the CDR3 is TGTGCCAGCAGTTACTCGGGCAGGGAGGGTCAGCCCCAGCATTTT.

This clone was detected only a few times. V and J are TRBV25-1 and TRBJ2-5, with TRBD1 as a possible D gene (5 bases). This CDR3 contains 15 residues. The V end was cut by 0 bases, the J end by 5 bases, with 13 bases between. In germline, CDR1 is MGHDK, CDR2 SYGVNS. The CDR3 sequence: CASSEYGWGSETQYF. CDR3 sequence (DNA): TGTGCCAGCAGTGAATATGGGTGGGGCAGCGAGACCCAGTACTTC.

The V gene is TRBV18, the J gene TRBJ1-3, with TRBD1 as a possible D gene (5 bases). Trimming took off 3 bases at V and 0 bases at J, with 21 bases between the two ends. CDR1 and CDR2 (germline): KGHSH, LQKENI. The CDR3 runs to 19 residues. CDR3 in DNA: TGTGCCAGCTCACCCCAGGGCGGTCTCCTCCCAAGCTCTGGAAACACCATATATTTT. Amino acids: CASSPQGGLLPSSGNTIYF.

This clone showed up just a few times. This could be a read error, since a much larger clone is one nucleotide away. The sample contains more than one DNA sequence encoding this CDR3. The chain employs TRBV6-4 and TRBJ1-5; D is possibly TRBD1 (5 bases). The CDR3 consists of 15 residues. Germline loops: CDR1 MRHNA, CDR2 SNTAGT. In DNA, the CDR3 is TGTGCCAGCAGTTACTCGGGCAGGGAAGGTCAGCCCCAGCATTTT. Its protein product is CASSYSGREGQPQHF.